This TCR beta chain was documented in a study of shared T cell receptors in the human thymus (dated by TCRdb to about 2021). Background on the whole study: The study examined how the human thymus generates shared, self-reactive T-cell receptor alpha chains.

Sequences KGHSH (CDR1) and LQKENI (CDR2) are obtained from the germline V gene. Taken from cysteine to phenylalanine, the CDR3 has 16 residues. Of the read, only the CDR3 DNA is kept; its 48 bases are in frame from base 1. The V end gives up 3 bases and the J end 2 bases, leaving 6 bases in the junction not matched to a gene. Library generation was performed with the immunoSEQ multiplex PCR assay. This is the immuneACCESS table as TCRdb keeps it, with only in-frame sequences that have V and J called. A part of the clones is gone; compared with another copy, unresolved V genes explain less than half, and the rest is unexplained. This sample holds 700,000 or so clones; 70% to 90% were observed only once. Of the sample, 0.0095% to 0.013% is held by the ten largest clones. Worth noting for this clone: The specificity of this receptor is unknown. No per-base quality is available; no much larger clone lies one base away.

These sequences were also reported in another study, on human thymus T cells. The second publication reports: In Finland, the donors were immunologically healthy infants who were having open corrective cardiac surgery for congenital heart defects. Thymus tissue was obtained as surgical resects removed during corrective cardiac surgery. Biased V and J gene segment usage appeared to be present in both thymic and peripheral blood repertoires. The related research found that thymic TCR repertoires overlapped highly between unrelated individuals. The study used about 8 infant thymus samples plus four related peripheral blood samples to characterize TCR alpha and beta repertoires. The cohort included about 6 male and a couple of female infants, with donor ages spanning 7 to 244 days. Thymocytes were freed from the tissue by mechanical means and kept at -70 degrees C as pellets of roughly 9-30 million cells. A QIAsymphony instrument was used to extract genomic DNA from frozen cell pellets. Using the immunoSEQ multiplex PCR assay, the TCRB and TCRAD loci were amplified from a standardized quantity of quality-controlled genomic DNA. Amplicons spanned the V(D)J region at a length sufficient to cover the CDR3 and identify V and J genes. Amplicon sequencing was performed on an Illumina platform through the commercial immunoSEQ service. Corrections for primer bias and sequencing errors followed previously described methods, while TCRAD and TCRB definitions were based on the IMGT database. Analysis of the repertoires was done with immunoSEQ Analyzer 3.0 and VDJTools and included basic statistics, V/J segment usage, diversity estimates, rarefaction and pairwise overlap. Diversity was estimated with Chao1, ChaoE, Efron-Thisted, Shannon and inverse Simpson indices, and also on datasets down-sampled to the smallest sample. Repertoire overlap was assessed by strict matching of CDR3 nucleotide sequence, V gene and J gene, and clustering was done by Jaccard-based multidimensional scaling. On average, thymus samples yielded around 810,000 unique TCRB clonotypes, whereas blood samples yielded 75,000 to 95,000.

Sequencing input: thymocytes. Here the chain combines TRBV18 and TRBJ2-7; 11 central nucleotides agree with TRBD2. The receptor's source is a girl in the first two years of life with a congenital heart defect. Donor details come from another sample of the same person, matched by shared clones. The CDR3 is CASSPRGLAETYEQYF. The base sequence is TGTGCCAGCTCACCGAGGGGACTAGCGGAGACCTACGAGCAGTACTTC.